This TCR beta chain emerged from a study of T cells in Graves' hyperthyroidism and ophthalmopathy. General observations from the study: Using 13 V-J features, a model discriminated ophthalmopathy from stable hyperthyroidism.

Details on this clonotype: Its matching antigen is unknown.

In germline, CDR1 is ENHRY, CDR2 SYGVKD. This CDR3 spans 8 amino acids. V was pared by 10 bases and J by 15 bases, with 10 bases between. Amplified regions were TCR beta CDR3 sequences from RNA transcripts. TCR CDR3 regions were first amplified by RT-PCR with HTBI primers. Using its own MiXCR run on the multiplex PCR reads, TCRdb lists one record per CDR3 protein. The data hold 540,000 or so distinct CDR3 sequences, with 15% to 18% observed a single time. The study based diagnoses on clinical symptoms, serum thyroxine and TRAb, thyroid ultrasound and orbital computed tomography. The chain links TRBV10-3 to TRBJ2-1; D gene ambiguous. Sequenced input: blood. The sequence came from a woman in her 30s with Graves' hyperthyroidism. The CDR3 DNA reads as TGTGCCACACCAAATGCGTTCTTC. Its protein product is CATPNAFF.